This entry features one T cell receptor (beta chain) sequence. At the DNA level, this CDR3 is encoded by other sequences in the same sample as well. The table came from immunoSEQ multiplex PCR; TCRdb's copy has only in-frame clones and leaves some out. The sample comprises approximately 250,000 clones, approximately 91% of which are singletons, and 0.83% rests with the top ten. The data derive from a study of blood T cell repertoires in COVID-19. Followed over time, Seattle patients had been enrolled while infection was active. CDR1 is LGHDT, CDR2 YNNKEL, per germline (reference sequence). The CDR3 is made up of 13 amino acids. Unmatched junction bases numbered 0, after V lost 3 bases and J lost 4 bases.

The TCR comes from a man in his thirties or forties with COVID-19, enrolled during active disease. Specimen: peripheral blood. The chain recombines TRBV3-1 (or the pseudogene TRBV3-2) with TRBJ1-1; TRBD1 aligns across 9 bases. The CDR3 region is CASSQGQGTEAFF. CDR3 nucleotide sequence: TGTGCCAGCAGCCAGGGACAGGGCACTGAAGCTTTCTTT.